Given below is one TCR beta chain in context. The germline gene is not matched at one end of the junction; a read error may be the cause. The CDR3 covers 13 residues. The germline V gene encodes CDR1 MNHEY and CDR2 SVGAGI. The sample originates from a study of blood T cells in healthy people across ages. Peripheral blood from each donor was collected in a volume of about 10 milliliters. PCR was performed a second time for 7 to 11 cycles using a sample-barcoded 5' primer and a J-beta primer mix. Every cDNA molecule bore a tag from a template-switch adaptor containing 12 random nucleotides. TCRdb ran MiXCR on the 5' RACE reads and lists one entry per CDR3 protein. This table has about a million distinct CDR3 sequences, just over 50% appearing once.

Material for sequencing was blood. The gene calls are TRBV6-5 and TRBJ2-2; no definite D call. This sequence was found in a woman aged 60-70 years in good health. Here the CDR3 DNA reads TGTGCCAGCAGTTCTCCGAAGACCGGGGAGCTGTTTTTT. The encoded protein is CASSSPKTGELFF.